This T cell receptor beta chain originates from a study of immune evolution from preneoplasia to lung adenocarcinoma. This CDR3 has 13 residues. The germline V gene encodes CDR1 SEHNR and CDR2 FQNEAQ (reference sequence). Deletions cut 0 bases from V and 8 bases from J, with 7 bases between. TCRdb keeps only in-frame clones here, not all; method: immunoSEQ multiplex PCR. Found here are about 4,300 clones, approximately 74% of them singletons; the top ten hold about 8%. This rearrangement joins TRBV7-9 to TRBJ1-4; D not resolved. The clonotype was recovered from a person aged 60 to 80 with lung adenocarcinoma. Sequenced input: FFPE adjacent normal lung tissue. CDR3 nucleotides: TGTGCCAGCAGCTTAGCGAATAGGGAAAAACTGTTTTTT. Translated, it gives CASSLANREKLFF.